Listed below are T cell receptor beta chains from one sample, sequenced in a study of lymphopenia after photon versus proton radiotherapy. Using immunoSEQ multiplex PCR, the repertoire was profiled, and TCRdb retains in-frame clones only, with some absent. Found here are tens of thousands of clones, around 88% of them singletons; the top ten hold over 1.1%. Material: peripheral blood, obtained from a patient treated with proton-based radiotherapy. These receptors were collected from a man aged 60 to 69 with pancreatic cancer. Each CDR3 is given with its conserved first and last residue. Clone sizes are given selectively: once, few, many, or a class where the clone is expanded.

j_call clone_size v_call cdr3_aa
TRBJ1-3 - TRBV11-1 CASSSTGGPNSGNTIYF
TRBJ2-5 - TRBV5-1 CASSFSVGSQETQYF
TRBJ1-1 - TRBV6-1 CASSVQTGFTEAFF
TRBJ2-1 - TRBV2 CASSGRGKGYNEQFF
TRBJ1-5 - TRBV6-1 CASILITGANQPQHF
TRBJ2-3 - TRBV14 CASSQGEILAGESFLSGTQYF
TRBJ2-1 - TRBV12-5 CASGSSSGNSYNEQFF
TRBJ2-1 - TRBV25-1 CASRRDFNEQFF
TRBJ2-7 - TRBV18 CASSLPVLAGSLEQYF
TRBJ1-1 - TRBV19 CASRQQGLNTEAFF
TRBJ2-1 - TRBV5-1 CASSGGLYNEQFF
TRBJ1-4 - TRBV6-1 CASSELDRVPNEKLFF
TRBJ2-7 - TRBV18 CASSAQTGTSGRVREQYF
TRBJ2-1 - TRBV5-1 CASSLVASGTYNEQFF
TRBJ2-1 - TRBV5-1 CASRKTGDEQFF
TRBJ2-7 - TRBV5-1 CASSLPGTGNSYEQYF
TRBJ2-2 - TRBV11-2 CASSLGTTNTGELFF
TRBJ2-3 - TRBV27 CASSRPSGSLTDTQYF
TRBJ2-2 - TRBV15 CATSRDRLGTGELFF
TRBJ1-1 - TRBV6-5 CASSPWDRELVF
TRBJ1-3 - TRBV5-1 CASSTELGNMNTIYF
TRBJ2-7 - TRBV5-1 CASSLGLAASYEQYF
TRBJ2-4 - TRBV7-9 CASSLSSGAKNIQYF
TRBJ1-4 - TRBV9 CASSVGPGSGPNEKLFF
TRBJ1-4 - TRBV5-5 CASSWDPEKLFF
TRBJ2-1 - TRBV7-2 CASSLSQRGLGEQFF
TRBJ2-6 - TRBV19 CASSSGDRISGANVLTF
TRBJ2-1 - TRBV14 CASSQTSGWSNEQFF
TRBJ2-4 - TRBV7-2 CASSLMRAAKNIQYF
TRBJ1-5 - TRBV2 CASSLGNNQPQHF
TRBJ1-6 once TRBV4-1 CASSQESTVRSPLHF
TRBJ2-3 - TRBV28 CASSLTGNSHTDTQYF
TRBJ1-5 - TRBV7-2 CASSLQGRDQPQHF
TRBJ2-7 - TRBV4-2 CASSHRAEGGYEQYF
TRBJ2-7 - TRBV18 CASSPLAGEYEQYF
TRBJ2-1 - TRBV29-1 CSVEDRGPSSYNEQFF
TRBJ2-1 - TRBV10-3 CAISVAGPAVSYNEQFF
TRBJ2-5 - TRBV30 CAWSVDRGKTQYF
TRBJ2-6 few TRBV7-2 CASSIRSGSGANVLTF
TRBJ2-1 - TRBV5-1 CASGDIGSLHSYNEQFF
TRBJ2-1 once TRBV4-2 CASSQDMTSGPYNEQFF